This T cell receptor (beta chain) was profiled in a study of blood T cells in healthy people across ages. Study-level points and caveats: One million T cells yielded diversity estimates that were considered underestimates.

Then a second PCR, running roughly 7 to 11 cycles, was carried out with a sample-barcoded 5' primer and a J-beta primer mix. TCRdb called the 5' RACE reads again in MiXCR, with one record for every CDR3 protein. The sample records 1.5 million to 1.9 million distinct CDR3 sequences, approximately 42% being singletons. Notes on this clonotype: The antigen remains unidentified.

The source material was blood. The sequence was collected from a woman aged 18-29 years in good health.

This CDR3 is CSVELGRPEAFF. As DNA, the CDR3 is TGCAGCGTTGAATTGGGAAGACCTGAAGCTTTCTTT. This chain uses TRBV29-1 with TRBJ1-1; no clear D. The germline gives CDR1 SQVTM, CDR2 ANQGSEA. The CDR3 is 12 amino acids. V gave up 2 bases and J gave up 6 bases, with 10 bases separating them.